The next 20 T cell receptor beta chains were all read from a single sample in a study of siplizumab effects on memory and regulatory T cells. Measured with immunoSEQ multiplex PCR; TCRdb has only the in-frame clones, and not every one. The sample consists of about 120,000 clones, roughly 94% of them appearing once. Sequenced input: non-Treg CD4+ T cells sorted from blood. The receptor set was obtained from a human donor in good health.

This chain links TRBV18 with TRBJ2-7; 10 nucleotides align to TRBD1. Looked up from germline, CDR1 is KGHSH and CDR2 is LQKENI. This CDR3 region has 15 residues. V lost 3 bases and J lost 4; bases outside the gene matches: 6. The CDR3, as DNA: TGTGCCAGCTCACCCAGCGGGACAGGGGTTTACGAGCAGTACTTC. Its translation is CASSPSGTGVYEQYF.

The rearrangement joins TRBV6-5 to TRBJ1-3; no clear D gene. The germline V and J ends were trimmed by 5 bases and 0 bases, with 8 bases remaining between them. Germline-derived CDR1 and CDR2 are MNHEY and SVGAGI. The CDR3 covers 14 residues. CDR3 nucleotides: TGTGCCAGCAGTCCTCCCGGCTCTGGAAACACCATATATTTT. Amino acid sequence: CASSPPGSGNTIYF.

V usage is TRBV5-5 and J usage is TRBJ1-2, with D uncertain. This CDR3 is 12 amino acids long. V was clipped by 0 bases and J by 7 bases, with 7 bases between them. Looked up from germline, CDR1 is SGHKS and CDR2 is YYEKEE (reference sequence). Here the CDR3 reads CASSLVPAGYTF. CDR3 DNA: TGTGCCAGCAGCTTGGTGCCTGCTGGCTACACCTTC.

The V and J genes are TRBV4-1 and TRBJ1-2; maybe TRBD1 (6 bases). Per the germline V gene, CDR1 is MGHRA and CDR2 is YSYEKL. This CDR3 has 14 residues. The V and J ends lost 1 base and 4 bases respectively, with 10 bases between them. CDR3 amino acids: CASSQGRGAYGYTF. In DNA, the CDR3 is TGCGCCAGCAGCCAAGGAAGGGGGGCCTATGGCTACACCTTC.

The chain links TRBV19 to TRBJ2-7, with D perhaps TRBD1 or TRBD2 (5 bases each). Trimming took 8 bases from V and 5 from J, leaving 13 bases between them. Germline V gives CDR1 LNHDA, CDR2 SQIVND (reference sequence). This CDR3 spans 12 amino acids. For the CDR3, the DNA is TGTGCCAGTCAGGGACGTAAGAACGAGCAGTACTTC. Its translation is CASQGRKNEQYF.

The V and J genes are TRBV11-1 and TRBJ1-2, with a possible D match to TRBD1 (5 bases). Germline values: CDR1 SGHAT, CDR2 FQDESV (reference sequence). CDR3 length: 16 residues. V lost 5 bases, J lost 1 base, and 17 bases lay in between. CDR3 DNA sequence: TGTGCCAGCAGCAGGGACGGTGGAACCTTTAACTATGGCTACACCTTC. Amino acids: CASSRDGGTFNYGYTF.

The chain uses TRBV30 and TRBJ1-3, with D unresolved. This CDR3 has 15 amino acids. V was cut by 4 bases and J by 0 bases, with 13 bases left in between. The V gene's germline CDR1 is GTSNPN and CDR2 SVGIG (reference sequence). DNA of the CDR3: TGTGCCTGGACCTCGGGCTTACCCTCTGGAAACACCATATATTTT. Its translation: CAWTSGLPSGNTIYF.

CDR3 bases: TGTGCCATCAGTGACCCGGGACAGGGGGCCAGAACTTTCTTT. Residues: CAISDPGQGARTFF. The chain links TRBV10-3 to TRBJ1-1, with 12 bases identical to TRBD1. CDR3 length: 14 residues. The germline V gene encodes CDR1 ENHRY and CDR2 SYGVKD. With 3 bases clipped from V and 12 bases from J, the junction kept 8 bases outside the gene matches.

The rearrangement uses TRBV7-2 and TRBJ1-1; D might be TRBD1 (5 bases). The CDR3 has 13 amino acids. V was cut by 11 bases and J by 2 bases, with 15 bases left in between. CDR1 and CDR2 (germline): SGHTA, FQGNSA. CDR3 sequence reads: CAGARETNTEAFF. DNA for the CDR3: TGTGCCGGGGCGCGGGAGACTAACACTGAAGCTTTCTTT.

This clone appeared a single time. V gene TRBV7-9 combines with J gene TRBJ1-2, with D hard to call. Germline V CDR1 and CDR2: SEHNR, FQNEAQ (reference sequence). This CDR3 region has 13 residues. The germline V and J ends were trimmed by 5 bases and 5 bases, with 12 bases remaining between them. The CDR3 loop is CASSPDGSYGYTF. DNA of the CDR3: TGTGCCAGCAGCCCAGACGGCAGTTATGGCTACACCTTC.

The genes are TRBV5-4 and TRBJ2-3, with 7 bases fitting TRBD2. V lost 4 bases and J lost 4; bases outside the gene matches: 12. The CDR3 covers 16 residues. CDR1 and CDR2 (germline): SGHNT, YYREEE (reference sequence). This chain's CDR3 is CASSPPPSGVPDTQYF. CDR3 DNA: TGTGCCAGCAGCCCTCCCCCCAGCGGGGTCCCAGATACGCAGTATTTT.

The V and J genes are TRBV7-3 and TRBJ2-5; the D gene is possibly TRBD2 (5 bases). V lost 3 bases, J lost 4 bases, and 12 bases lay in between. This CDR3 has 14 amino acids. In germline, CDR1 is SGHTA, CDR2 FQGTGA. In DNA form, the CDR3 reads TGTGCCAGCAGCTTGTTAGGAAGCGGAGAGACCCAGTACTTC. As protein: CASSLLGSGETQYF.

The chain couples TRBV6-6 to TRBJ2-2, with 7 bases that match TRBD1. The CDR3 has 13 amino acids. V lost 6 bases, J lost 6 bases, and 4 bases stayed unmatched. Germline V lookup: CDR1 MNHNY, CDR2 SVGAGI (reference sequence). The CDR3 DNA is TGTGCCAGCAGCGAACAGGGGTCCGGGGAGCTGTTTTTT. Its protein is CASSEQGSGELFF.

The chain links TRBV19 to TRBJ2-2; D gene uncertain. The CDR3 is made up of 12 amino acids. Trimming cost V 5 bases and J 2 bases, with 3 bases left between them. Germline V CDR1 and CDR2: LNHDA, SQIVND (reference sequence). As DNA, the CDR3 is TGTGCCAGTAGTGCCAACACCGGGGAGCTGTTTTTT. Translation: CASSANTGELFF.

The genes are TRBV7-6 and TRBJ2-7; D remains ambiguous. CDR3 size: 8 residues. Germline V gives CDR1 SGHVS, CDR2 FNYEAQ. With 10 bases removed from V and 2 bases from J, the gap between germline ends came to 0 bases. CDR3 nucleotides: TGTGCCACCTACGAGCAGTACTTC. Translated, it gives CATYEQYF. Full variable domain (outside the CDR3, taken from reference TRBV7-6 and TRBJ2-7): GAGVSQSPRYKVTKRGQDVALRCDPISGHVSLYWYRQALGQGPEFLTYFNYEAQQDKSGLPNDRFSAERPEGSISTLTIQRTEQRDSAMYRCATYEQYFGPGTRLTVT.

The chain links TRBV7-6 to TRBJ1-1; D is ambiguous. Germline V gene lookup returns CDR1 SGHVS and CDR2 FNYEAQ. V was clipped by 4 bases and J by 4 bases, with 10 bases between them. CDR3 length equals 13 residues. The CDR3 is CASSSPTSTEAFF. CDR3 sequence (DNA): TGTGCCAGCAGCTCCCCGACTTCCACTGAAGCTTTCTTT.

V is TRBV6-5 and J is TRBJ1-5, with no clear D. The ends were cut back, 6 bases at V and 3 bases at J, with 9 bases in the middle. CDR1 MNHEY and CDR2 SVGAGI come from the germline V gene. This CDR3 comprises 13 residues. CDR3 nucleotide sequence: TGTGCCAGCAGACCCCAGGTCAATCAGCCCCAGCATTTT. Translation gives CASRPQVNQPQHF.

CDR3 coding DNA: TGTGCCAGCAGTGAAGCCGCGGCAGTCTCCTATGGCTACACCTTC. Its translation is CASSEAAAVSYGYTF. The chain recombines TRBV6-1 with TRBJ1-2, with unresolved D. The germline gives CDR1 MNHNS, CDR2 SASEGT. The germline V and J ends were trimmed by 0 bases and 4 bases, with 12 bases remaining between them. This CDR3 comprises 15 residues.

The CDR3 sequence: CASRVAGLAGVSEQFF. CDR3 bases: TGTGCCAGCAGAGTAGCCGGACTAGCGGGAGTATCTGAGCAGTTCTTC. The genes are TRBV2 and TRBJ2-1; 13 bases fit TRBD2. The CDR3 is made up of 16 amino acids. Germline V gene sequence: CDR1 SNHLY, CDR2 FYNNEI. V shed 6 bases, J shed 9 bases, and the junction held 11 bases outside the gene matches.

This clone was detected only once. V and J are TRBV2 and TRBJ1-3; 10 bases agree with TRBD1. The germline gives CDR1 SNHLY, CDR2 FYNNEI. The CDR3 totals 14 residues. V was pared by 9 bases and J by 4 bases, with 6 bases of the junction left unmatched. The CDR3 DNA follows: TGTGCCAGTCGACAGGGGGCGTCGGGAAACACCATATATTTT. Translating it yields CASRQGASGNTIYF. The complete variable domain, with remaining parts taken from reference TRBV2 and TRBJ1-3, reads EPEVTQTPSHQVTQMGQEVILRCVPISNHLYFYWYRQILGQKVEFLVSFYNNEISEKSEIFDDQFSVERPDGSNFTLKIRSTKLEDSAMYFCASRQGASGNTIYFGEGSWLTVV.